The 13 T cell receptor beta chains presented below share a single source sample, sequenced in a study of blood T cell repertoires in COVID-19. Libraries were prepared by immunoSEQ multiplex PCR; TCRdb keeps only in-frame clonotypes and omits some of them. This table has tens of thousands of clones, approximately 89% appearing once. The sample consisted of peripheral blood. The receptors here all came from a woman aged 80 or over with acute or convalescent COVID-19.

This chain uses TRBV7-3 with TRBJ2-1; 9 bases align to TRBD1. The CDR3 loop spans 13 amino acids. After removal of 3 bases from V and 8 bases from J, the junction contained 2 bases not matched to a gene. Germline-derived CDR1 and CDR2 are SGHTA and FQGTGA. The CDR3 loop is CASSLDRGDEQFF. CDR3 DNA sequence: TGTGCCAGCAGCTTGGACAGGGGCGATGAGCAGTTCTTC.

This clone appeared a few times. V is TRBV10-3 and J is TRBJ1-4; TRBD1 aligns across 7 bases. Germline-derived CDR1 and CDR2 are ENHRY and SYGVKD. The V segment lost 6 bases and the J segment 6 bases; nucleotides outside the gene matches: 10. The CDR3 length is 15 residues. The CDR3 here is CAIRASTGKDEKLFF. The CDR3 DNA follows: TGTGCCATCAGAGCCTCGACAGGGAAAGATGAAAAACTGTTTTTT.

The chain joins TRBV11-2 to TRBJ2-7; the match to TRBD2 covers 11 bases. With V trimmed by 5 bases and J by 8 bases, 8 bases remained unmatched. This CDR3 spans 14 amino acids. Germline V gives CDR1 SGHAT, CDR2 FQNNGV. This chain's CDR3 is CASSTTSGRGKQYF. As DNA, the CDR3 is TGTGCCAGCAGCACCACTAGCGGGAGAGGAAAGCAGTACTTC.

The rearrangement uses TRBV9 and TRBJ1-2; TRBD1 is a possible D gene (5 bases). V was cut by 4 bases and J by 7 bases, with 14 bases left in between. CDR1 SGDLS and CDR2 YYNGEE come from the germline V gene. CDR3 length equals 13 residues. CDR3 protein: CASSPGGTGGYTF. The CDR3 DNA follows: TGTGCCAGCAGCCCCGGGGGGACGGGTGGCTACACCTTC.

CDR3 bases: TGTGCCAGCAGCCTCCAGCCAGGACTAGCGGGGGCCAAAGAGACCCAGTACTTC. It codes for CASSLQPGLAGAKETQYF. The rearrangement joins TRBV7-2 to TRBJ2-5, with TRBD2 matching 13 bases. CDR1 is SGHTA and CDR2 is FQGNSA in the germline V gene. The CDR3 is made up of 18 amino acids. The trim removed 5 bases at V and 3 bases at J, leaving 12 bases unmatched.

This rearrangement joins TRBV6-5 to TRBJ1-2, with 11 bases fitting TRBD1. Unmatched junction bases numbered 6, after V lost 7 bases and J lost 8 bases. The CDR3 is 13 amino acids. The germline V gene has CDR1 MNHEY and CDR2 SVGAGI. The CDR3 sequence is CASTGTGGIGYTF. In DNA form, the CDR3 reads TGTGCCAGCACCGGGACAGGGGGTATAGGCTACACCTTC.

The chain combines TRBV2 with TRBJ1-6; D unresolved. Germline V gene sequence: CDR1 SNHLY, CDR2 FYNNEI. CDR3 size: 15 residues. The V end was cut by 11 bases, the J end by 3 bases, with 17 bases between. The CDR3 nucleotides read TGTGCCTCCACTCGGAGGCCAGACTATAATTCACCCCTCCACTTT. This codes for CASTRRPDYNSPLHF.

The V gene is TRBV27, the J gene TRBJ2-1; 8 nucleotides line up with TRBD2. Germline assignment: CDR1 MNHEY and CDR2 SMNVEV (reference sequence). V trimming: 3 bases; J trimming: 3 bases; junction bases outside the gene matches: 19. This CDR3 has 20 residues. The CDR3 DNA follows: TGTGCCAGCAGTTTCGTTCCCCCGAGGCTAGCGGGCCCAAACTACAATGAGCAGTTCTTC. Its protein is CASSFVPPRLAGPNYNEQFF.

V usage is TRBV7-8 and J usage is TRBJ2-7; D not resolved. Trimming took off 4 bases at V and 4 bases at J, with 5 bases between the two ends. The CDR3 totals 11 residues. Germline assignment: CDR1 SGHVS and CDR2 FQNEAQ. CDR3: CASSSIYEQYF. Here the CDR3 DNA reads TGTGCCAGCAGCTCCATTTACGAGCAGTACTTC.

The rearrangement uses TRBV14 and TRBJ1-1, with 7 bases matching TRBD1. CDR3 length equals 15 residues. CDR1 SGHDN and CDR2 FVKESK come from the germline V gene. J gave up 5 bases and V 0 bases, and 6 bases lay outside the gene matches. As DNA, the CDR3 is TGTGCCAGCAGCCAAGATCTGGCAGGGGGAACTGAAGCTTTCTTT. Its translation is CASSQDLAGGTEAFF. The whole variable domain, filled in from reference TRBV14 and TRBJ1-1, reads EAGVTQFPSHSVIEKGQTVTLRCDPISGHDNLYWYRRVMGKEIKFLLHFVKESKQDESGMPNNRFLAERTGGTYSTLKVQPAELEDSGVYFCASSQDLAGGTEAFFGQGTRLTVV.

This clone occurred a few times. The rearrangement links TRBV9 to TRBJ1-4; D not certain. Trimming removed 2 bases from V and 8 bases from J, with 13 bases in between. The CDR3 covers 14 residues. The V gene's germline CDR1 is SGDLS and CDR2 YYNGEE. The CDR3 reads CASSVGANGEKLFF. Written as DNA, the CDR3 is TGTGCCAGCAGCGTGGGAGCGAACGGGGAAAAACTGTTTTTT.

The chain combines TRBV19 with TRBJ2-3, with TRBD2 identical over 11 bases. CDR1 LNHDA and CDR2 SQIVND come from the germline V gene (reference sequence). Trimming cost V 6 bases and J 0 bases; bases outside gene matches: 11. This CDR3 contains 18 residues. The CDR3 loop is CASSLGGLAGGSTDTQYF. CDR3 sequence (DNA): TGTGCCAGTAGCCTGGGCGGCTTAGCGGGAGGGAGCACAGATACGCAGTATTTT.

V gene TRBV6-1 combines with J gene TRBJ2-7, with D perhaps matching TRBD2 (6 bases). V lost 2 bases, J lost 6 bases, and 14 bases lay in between. There are 14 residues in the CDR3. Germline CDR1 is MNHNS and CDR2 is SASEGT. CDR3 sequence (DNA): TGTGCCAGCAGTGAAAGTATCGCAGCGGGCGAGCAGTACTTC. Protein sequence: CASSESIAAGEQYF.